Described below is a single T cell receptor beta chain sequence and its context. Antigen specificity is unknown. The data were taken from a study of T cell responses to AZD1222 COVID-19 vaccine. Study-wide points: Targeting of unmutated variant regions was reportedly seen in nearly half of spike-specific TCRs. Baseline seropositivity characterized only 5 or 6 AZD1222 recipients. Every sample of the repertoires postdated the peak T cell response. Clonal diversity may have been underestimated in mostly white British donors.

Sequencing was performed with immunoSEQ multiplex PCR; in TCRdb, only in-frame clones are kept and a portion is missing. The sample gives around 200,000 clones, over 80% of which show up once; 0.8% to 1.3% is in the top ten. The source was peripheral blood, collected 28 days after the second dose of the MenACWY control vaccine. The TCR sequence derives from an adult who received the MenACWY meningococcal vaccine as a control.

Here the CDR3 reads CASSLLNRGLTYGYTF. The CDR3 DNA reads as TGTGCCAGCAGCCTCCTTAATCGGGGCCTGACCTATGGCTACACCTTC. The chain uses TRBV5-6 and TRBJ1-2; a weak D match, TRBD1 (5 bases). The CDR3 spans 16 residues. V lost 4 bases and J 4 bases, leaving 20 bases between the germline ends. Germline lookup yields CDR1 SGHDT and CDR2 YYEEEE.